A selection of T cell receptor beta chains follows, all from one sample in a study of siplizumab effects on memory and regulatory T cells. Profiling relied on immunoSEQ multiplex PCR, and the TCRdb table lists in-frame clones only, not all of them. This sample has 50,000 to 75,000 clones, with just over 95% found just once. Material for sequencing was naive CD8+ T cells sorted from blood. These receptors all stem from a human donor in good health. CDR3s include the opening cysteine and the closing phenylalanine or tryptophan. Each record gives: CDR3 DNA, CDR3 protein, V gene, CDR3 length, D gene, clone size, J gene. D genes are given only for firm matches. Not all rows give a size; the values are once, few, many and, for expanded clones, a class.

TGTGCCAGTAGACCGACAGGGGGAACTGAAGCTTTCTTT CASRPTGGTEAFF TRBV19 13 TRBD1 NA TRBJ1-1
TGTGCCAGTAGTTTTCCAGGGGGGTTCAACGAGCAGTACTTC CASSFPGGFNEQYF TRBV19 14 NA NA TRBJ2-7
TGTGCCAGTATAGGGACAGGATCAAACTATGGCTACACCTTC CASIGTGSNYGYTF TRBV19 14 TRBD1 NA TRBJ1-2
TGTGCCAGCAGCAAACCTCAGGGATTTAACTATGGCTACACCTTC CASSKPQGFNYGYTF TRBV21-1 15 NA once TRBJ1-2
TGCGCCAGCAGCCAAGGGACGGGTTCCGGAAACACCATATATTTT CASSQGTGSGNTIYF TRBV4-3 15 NA NA TRBJ1-3
TGTGCCAGTAGTATGTTTCAGAAACTGTTTTTT CASSMFQKLFF TRBV19 11 NA NA TRBJ1-4
TGTGCCAGCGAAAGTTCTGCCGAGCAGTTCTTC CASESSAEQFF TRBV2 11 NA NA TRBJ2-1
TGTGCCAGCAGCCAGAGTCCCGGGACCAAGGAGTACGAGCAGTACTTC CASSQSPGTKEYEQYF TRBV4-2 16 NA once TRBJ2-7
TGTGCCAGCCATAACCCGGACAGGGCGTGGGGCTACACCTTC CASHNPDRAWGYTF TRBV28 14 TRBD1 once TRBJ1-2
TGTGCCAGCAGCCAAGATAGGTACGAGCAGTACTTC CASSQDRYEQYF TRBV4-2 12 NA NA TRBJ2-7
TGTGCCAGCAGCTTAACGGGCTTAAATGAGCAGTTCTTC CASSLTGLNEQFF TRBV7-2 13 NA NA TRBJ2-1
TGTGCCGGCAGTGAGGTCACTGAAGCTTTCTTT CAGSEVTEAFF TRBV2 11 NA NA TRBJ1-1
TGTGCCAGCAACCCGGGGGCCTCAGATACGCAGTATTTT CASNPGASDTQYF TRBV9 13 NA NA TRBJ2-3
TGTGCCAGCAGCCCCAGTGGGCAGGGGGCCGACACTGAAGCTTTCTTT CASSPSGQGADTEAFF TRBV7-3 16 TRBD1 NA TRBJ1-1
TGCGCCAGCAGCCCCGACAGGGAATTAAACACCATATATTTT CASSPDRELNTIYF TRBV4-3 14 TRBD1 NA TRBJ1-3
TGCAGCGTTGAACCCAGGGACACTCAAGTCGGGGAGCTGTTTTTT CSVEPRDTQVGELFF TRBV29-1 15 NA NA TRBJ2-2
TGTGCCAGCAGTCCCGGACGGGGCATCGCCCAGCATTTT CASSPGRGIAQHF TRBV27 13 NA NA TRBJ1-5
TGTGCCAGCATTTTGCGGGGGGCCGAAAACTATGGCTACACCTTC CASILRGAENYGYTF TRBV2 15 NA NA TRBJ1-2
TGTGCCAGTAGTATATATCAGGGGACCTACGAGCAGTACTTC CASSIYQGTYEQYF TRBV19 14 NA NA TRBJ2-7
TGTGCCAGCAGTGAAGGACAGGGGTACTACGAGCAGTACTTC CASSEGQGYYEQYF TRBV25-1 14 TRBD1 once TRBJ2-7
TGTGCCAGCAGCTTGGACGCGTCGGCGGCCACTGAAGCTTTCTTT CASSLDASAATEAFF TRBV5-6 15 NA NA TRBJ1-1
TGCGCCAGCAGCCGACTATTATCGGGCGAAGAGACCCAGTACTTC CASSRLLSGEETQYF TRBV4-1 15 NA NA TRBJ2-5
TGTGCCAGCAGTTACCAACGGGAGCAGTACTTC CASSYQREQYF TRBV6-6 11 NA NA TRBJ2-7
TGTGCCAGTAGTGGCCCGGGGTACAATGAGCAGTTCTTC CASSGPGYNEQFF TRBV19 13 NA NA TRBJ2-1
TGTGCCAGCAGCCCTACACCTTCCTACGAGCAGTACTTC CASSPTPSYEQYF TRBV7-7 13 NA NA TRBJ2-7
TGCGCCAGCAGCCAAGGGGGTAGTCTAGGCTACGAGCAGTACTTC CASSQGGSLGYEQYF TRBV4-3 15 NA NA TRBJ2-7
TGCGCCAGCAGCCACGCGAAAGGGACTGAAGCTTTCTTT CASSHAKGTEAFF TRBV4-1 13 NA once TRBJ1-1
TGTGCCAGCAGACCGGGACAAAGCACAGATACGCAGTATTTT CASRPGQSTDTQYF TRBV28 14 NA NA TRBJ2-3
TGCGCCAGCAGCCAAGGGGCTAGCGGGGACGAGCAGTACTTC CASSQGASGDEQYF TRBV23-1 14 TRBD2 NA TRBJ2-7